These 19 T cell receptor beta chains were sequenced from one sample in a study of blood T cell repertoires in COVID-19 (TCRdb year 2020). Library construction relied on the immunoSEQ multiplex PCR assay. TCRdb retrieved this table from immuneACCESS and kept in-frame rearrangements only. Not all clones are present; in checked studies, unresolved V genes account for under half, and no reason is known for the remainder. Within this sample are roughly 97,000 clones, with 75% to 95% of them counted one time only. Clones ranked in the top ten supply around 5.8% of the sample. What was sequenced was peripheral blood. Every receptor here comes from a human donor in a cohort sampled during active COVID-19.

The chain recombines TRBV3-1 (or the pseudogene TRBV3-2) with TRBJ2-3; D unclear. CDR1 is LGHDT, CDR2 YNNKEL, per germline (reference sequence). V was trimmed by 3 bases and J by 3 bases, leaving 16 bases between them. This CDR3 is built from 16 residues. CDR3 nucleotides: TGTGCCAGCAGCCATGAAGAGGCACAAACAACAGATACGCAGTATTTT. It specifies CASSHEEAQTTDTQYF.

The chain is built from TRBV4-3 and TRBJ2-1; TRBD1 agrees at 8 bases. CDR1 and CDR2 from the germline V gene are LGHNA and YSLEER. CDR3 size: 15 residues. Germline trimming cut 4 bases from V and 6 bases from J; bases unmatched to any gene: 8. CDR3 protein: CASSRGQGLGNEQFF. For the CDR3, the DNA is TGCGCCAGCAGCCGAGGACAGGGCTTAGGCAATGAGCAGTTCTTC.

CDR3 protein: CASSPPNGKIDSYEQYF. The DNA of the CDR3 is TGTGCCAGCAGTCCCCCAAACGGGAAGATTGACTCCTACGAGCAGTACTTC. J is TRBJ2-7 and V is TRBV28, with D tentatively TRBD2 (5 bases). The ends were cut back, 5 bases at V and 0 bases at J, with 20 bases in the middle. The germline gives CDR1 MDHEN, CDR2 SYDVKM. The CDR3 is 17 amino acids.

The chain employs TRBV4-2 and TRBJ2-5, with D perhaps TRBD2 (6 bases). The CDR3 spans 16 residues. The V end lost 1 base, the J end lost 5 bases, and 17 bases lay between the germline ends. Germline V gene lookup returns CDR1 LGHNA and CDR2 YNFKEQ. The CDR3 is CASSQGVSGPQETQYF. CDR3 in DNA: TGTGCCAGCAGCCAAGGAGTTAGCGGACCGCAGGAGACCCAGTACTTC.

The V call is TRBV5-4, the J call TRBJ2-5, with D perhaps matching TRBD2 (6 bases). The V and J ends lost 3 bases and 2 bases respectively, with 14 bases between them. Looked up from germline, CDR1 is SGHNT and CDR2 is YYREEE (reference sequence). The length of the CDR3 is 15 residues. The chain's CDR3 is CASSSTGGRQETQYF. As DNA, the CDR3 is TGTGCCAGCAGCTCGACCGGAGGGCGGCAAGAGACCCAGTACTTC.

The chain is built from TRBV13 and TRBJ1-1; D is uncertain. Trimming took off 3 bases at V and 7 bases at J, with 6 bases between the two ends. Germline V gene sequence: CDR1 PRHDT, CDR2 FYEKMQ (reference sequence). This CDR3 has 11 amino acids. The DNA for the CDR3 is TGTGCCAGCAGCTTTGCAGGTGAAGCTTTCTTT. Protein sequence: CASSFAGEAFF.

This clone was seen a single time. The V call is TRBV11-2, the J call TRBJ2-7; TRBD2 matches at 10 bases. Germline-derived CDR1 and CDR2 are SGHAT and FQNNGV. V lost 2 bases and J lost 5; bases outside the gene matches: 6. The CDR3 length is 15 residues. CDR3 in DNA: TGTGCCAGCAGCTTAAAAGCGGGAGGGCTCCACGAGCAGTACTTC. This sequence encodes CASSLKAGGLHEQYF.

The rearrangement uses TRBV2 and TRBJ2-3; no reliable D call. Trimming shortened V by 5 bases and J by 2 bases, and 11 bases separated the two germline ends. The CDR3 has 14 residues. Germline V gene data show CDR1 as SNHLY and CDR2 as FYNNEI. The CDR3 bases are TGTGCCAGCAGTCCCCGGGTCGACACAGATACGCAGTATTTT. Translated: CASSPRVDTDTQYF.

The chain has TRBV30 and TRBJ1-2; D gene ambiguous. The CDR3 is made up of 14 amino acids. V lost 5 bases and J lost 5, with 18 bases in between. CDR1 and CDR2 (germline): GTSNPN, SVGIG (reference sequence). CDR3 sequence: CAWSFEVSPYGYTF. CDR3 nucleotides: TGTGCCTGGTCGTTTGAGGTGTCCCCTTATGGCTACACCTTC.

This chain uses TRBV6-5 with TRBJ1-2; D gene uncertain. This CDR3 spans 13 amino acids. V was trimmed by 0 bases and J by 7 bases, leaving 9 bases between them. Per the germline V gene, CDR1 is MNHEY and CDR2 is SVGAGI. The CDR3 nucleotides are TGTGCCAGCAGTTACTCTCGGGGTGGTGGCTACACCTTC. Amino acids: CASSYSRGGGYTF.

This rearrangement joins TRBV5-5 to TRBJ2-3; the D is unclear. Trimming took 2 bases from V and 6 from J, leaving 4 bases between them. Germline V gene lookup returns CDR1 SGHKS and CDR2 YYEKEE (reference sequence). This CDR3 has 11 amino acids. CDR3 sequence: CASSLADTQYF. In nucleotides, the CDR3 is TGTGCCAGCAGCTTAGCCGATACGCAGTATTTT.

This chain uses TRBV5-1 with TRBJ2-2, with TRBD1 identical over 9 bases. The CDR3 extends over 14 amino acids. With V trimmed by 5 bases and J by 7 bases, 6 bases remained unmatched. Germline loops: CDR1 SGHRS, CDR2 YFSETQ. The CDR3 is CASRGQGLVGELFF. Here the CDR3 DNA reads TGCGCCAGCAGGGGACAGGGTTTGGTCGGGGAGCTGTTTTTT.

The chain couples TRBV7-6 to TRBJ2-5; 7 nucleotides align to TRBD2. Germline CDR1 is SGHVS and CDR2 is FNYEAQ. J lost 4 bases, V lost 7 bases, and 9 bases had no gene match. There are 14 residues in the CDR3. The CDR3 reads CASNLPERGETQYF. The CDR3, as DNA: TGTGCCAGCAACCTACCCGAGCGGGGAGAGACCCAGTACTTC. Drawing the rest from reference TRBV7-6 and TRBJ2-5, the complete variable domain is GAGVSQSPRYKVTKRGQDVALRCDPISGHVSLYWYRQALGQGPEFLTYFNYEAQQDKSGLPNDRFSAERPEGSISTLTIQRTEQRDSAMYRCASNLPERGETQYFGPGTRLLVL.

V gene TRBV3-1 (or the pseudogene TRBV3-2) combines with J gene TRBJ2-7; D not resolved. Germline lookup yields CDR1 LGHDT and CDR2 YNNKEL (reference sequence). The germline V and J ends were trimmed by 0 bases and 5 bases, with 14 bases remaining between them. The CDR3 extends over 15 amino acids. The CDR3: CASSQDRVSTDEQYF. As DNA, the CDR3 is TGTGCCAGCAGCCAAGATCGGGTTTCAACCGACGAGCAGTACTTC.

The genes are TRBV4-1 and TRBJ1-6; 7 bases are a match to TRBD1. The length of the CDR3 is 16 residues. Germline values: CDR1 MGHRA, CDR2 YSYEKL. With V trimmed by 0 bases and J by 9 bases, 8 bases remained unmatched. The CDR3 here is CASSQEEGDRVSPLHF. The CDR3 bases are TGCGCCAGCAGCCAAGAGGAAGGAGACAGGGTTTCACCCCTCCACTTT.

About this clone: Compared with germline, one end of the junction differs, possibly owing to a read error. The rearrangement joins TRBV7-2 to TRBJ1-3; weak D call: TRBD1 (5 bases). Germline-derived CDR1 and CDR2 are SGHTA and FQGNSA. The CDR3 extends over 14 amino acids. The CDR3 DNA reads TGTGCCAGCAGCTTCGACAGTTCCACCACCCGCATTGATTTT. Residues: CASSFDSSTTRIDF.

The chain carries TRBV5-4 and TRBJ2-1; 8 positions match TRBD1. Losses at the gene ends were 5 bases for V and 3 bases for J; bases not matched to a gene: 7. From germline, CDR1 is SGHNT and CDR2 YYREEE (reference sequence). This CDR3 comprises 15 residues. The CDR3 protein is CASSSQGAHYNEQFF. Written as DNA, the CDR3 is TGTGCCAGCAGTTCCCAGGGGGCACACTACAATGAGCAGTTCTTC.

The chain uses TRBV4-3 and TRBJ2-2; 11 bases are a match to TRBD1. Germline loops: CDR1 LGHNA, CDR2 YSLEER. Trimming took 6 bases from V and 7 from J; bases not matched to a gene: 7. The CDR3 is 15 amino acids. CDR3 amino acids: CASRLRTGGSGELFF. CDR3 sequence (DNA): TGCGCCAGCAGGCTGCGGACAGGGGGCAGCGGGGAGCTGTTTTTT.

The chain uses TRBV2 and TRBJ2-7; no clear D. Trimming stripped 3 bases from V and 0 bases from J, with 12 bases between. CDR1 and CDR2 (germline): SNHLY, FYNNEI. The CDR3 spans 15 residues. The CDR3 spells CASSEGWARSYEQYF. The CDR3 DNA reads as TGTGCCAGCAGTGAGGGCTGGGCACGCTCCTACGAGCAGTACTTC.